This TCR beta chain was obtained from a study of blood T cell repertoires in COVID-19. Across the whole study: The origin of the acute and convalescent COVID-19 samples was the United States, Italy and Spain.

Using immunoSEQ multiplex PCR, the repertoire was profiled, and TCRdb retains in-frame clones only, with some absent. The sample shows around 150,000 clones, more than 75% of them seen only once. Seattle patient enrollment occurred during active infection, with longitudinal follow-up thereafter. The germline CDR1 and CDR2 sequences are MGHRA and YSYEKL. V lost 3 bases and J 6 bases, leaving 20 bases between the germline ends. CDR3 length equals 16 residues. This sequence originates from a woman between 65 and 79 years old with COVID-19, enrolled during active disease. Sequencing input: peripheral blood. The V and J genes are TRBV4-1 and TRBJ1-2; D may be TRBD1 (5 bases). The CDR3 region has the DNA TGCGCCAGCAGCCATCGGAACAGGTTTGGTTTGGATGGCTACACCTTC. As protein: CASSHRNRFGLDGYTF.